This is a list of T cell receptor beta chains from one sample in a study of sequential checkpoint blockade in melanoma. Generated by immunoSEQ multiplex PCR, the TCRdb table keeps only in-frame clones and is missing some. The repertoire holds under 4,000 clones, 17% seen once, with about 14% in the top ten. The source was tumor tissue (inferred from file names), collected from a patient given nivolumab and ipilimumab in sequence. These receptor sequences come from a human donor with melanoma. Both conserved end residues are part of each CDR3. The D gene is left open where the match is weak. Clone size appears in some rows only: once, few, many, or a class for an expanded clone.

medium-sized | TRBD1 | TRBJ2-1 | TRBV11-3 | TGTGCCAGCAGCTTGGACAGGGGCAACAATGAGCAGTTCTTC | CASSLDRGNNEQFF
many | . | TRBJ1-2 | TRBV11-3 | TGTGCCAGCAGCCCGACCGGGGGACCAAACTATGGCTACACCTTC | CASSPTGGPNYGYTF
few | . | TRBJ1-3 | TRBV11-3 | TGTGCCAGCAGCTCGACGGGATGGGCAGGAAACACCATATATTTT | CASSSTGWAGNTIYF
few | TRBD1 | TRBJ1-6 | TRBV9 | TGTGCCAGCCAGGGACAGCCAGATTCACCCCTCCACTTT | CASQGQPDSPLHF
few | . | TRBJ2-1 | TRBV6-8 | TGTGCCAGCAGTTACTCAGGGCGGGACCCCTACAATGAGCAGTTCTTC | CASSYSGRDPYNEQFF
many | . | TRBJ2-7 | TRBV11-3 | TGTGCCAGCAGCTACAATGGGCAGGATCACTACGAGCAGTACTTC | CASSYNGQDHYEQYF
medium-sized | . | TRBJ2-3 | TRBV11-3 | TGTGCCAGCAGCGCCGTGGGGGTCACAGATACGCAGTATTTT | CASSAVGVTDTQYF
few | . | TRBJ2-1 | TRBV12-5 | TGTGCCATTGGGGACTACAATGAGCAGTTCTTC | CAIGDYNEQFF
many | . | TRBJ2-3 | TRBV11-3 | TGTGCCAGCAGCTTGGTGGCTAGCACAGATACGCAGTATTTT | CASSLVASTDTQYF
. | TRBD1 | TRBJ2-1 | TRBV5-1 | TGCGCCAGCAGCATTCGTAGTGCCGGGACAGGGAACAATGAGCAGTTCTTC | CASSIRSAGTGNNEQFF
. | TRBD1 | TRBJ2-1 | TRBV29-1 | TGCAGCGCCTTCGTCCCGGGACAGGGGCCCCGTAAGGAGTTCTTC | CSAFVPGQGPRKEFF
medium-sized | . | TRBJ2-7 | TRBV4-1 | TGCGCCAGCAGCCAATCGGACGGGGGATACGAGCAGTACTTC | CASSQSDGGYEQYF
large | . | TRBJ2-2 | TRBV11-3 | TGTGCCAGCAGCTTAACCCCGACTCCGAACACCGGGGAGCTGTTTTTT | CASSLTPTPNTGELFF
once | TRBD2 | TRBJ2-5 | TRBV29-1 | TGCAGCGAGACAGTTTTTAGCGGGGGGTCCTCGACCCAGTACTTC | CSETVFSGGSSTQYF
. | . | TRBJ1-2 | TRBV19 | TGTGCCAGTAGTCACCCCGGACAGAAACTTAACTATGGCTACACCTTC | CASSHPGQKLNYGYTF
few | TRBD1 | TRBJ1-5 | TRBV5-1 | TGCGCCAGCAGACCAGGGGGAAATGATCAGCCCCAGCATTTT | CASRPGGNDQPQHF
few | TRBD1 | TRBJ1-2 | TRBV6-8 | TGTGCCAGCAGTTACGCACCAGCGAGGGGGCCTTATGGCTACACCTTC | CASSYAPARGPYGYTF
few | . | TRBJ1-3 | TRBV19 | TGTGCCGGAAGAAGGAGAAACACCATATATTTT | CAGRRRNTIYF